One and the same sample provided the 8 T cell receptor beta chains below, sequenced in a study of T cell repertoires in cytomegalovirus infection. For these receptors, no antigen is known. TCRdb re-analysed the reads in MiXCR, keeping a single row per CDR3 protein. Here the sample spans approximately 600,000 distinct CDR3 sequences, about 39% being singletons. The sample here was cultured PBMCs, taken from culture after CMV antigen stimulation. These receptors were collected from a human donor in good health (CMV status not recorded). Some clones in this sample may be carry-over from other donors' samples.

The genes are TRBV6-1 and TRBJ1-5; D unclear. Trimming removed 6 bases from V and 4 bases from J, with 10 bases in between. This CDR3 spans 13 amino acids. CDR1 is MNHNS and CDR2 is SASEGT in the germline V gene. For the CDR3, the DNA is TGTGCCAGCAGATCAGGTTCTAATCAGCCCCAGCATTTT. The encoded protein is CASRSGSNQPQHF.

The rearrangement links TRBV27 to TRBJ2-7; TRBD1 or TRBD2 may be the D gene (5 bases each). V lost 5 bases to trimming and J lost 2 bases, with 10 bases between them. The CDR3 consists of 13 residues. Germline loops: CDR1 MNHEY, CDR2 SMNVEV (reference sequence). CDR3 sequence: CASSHGAAYEQYF. The CDR3 bases are TGTGCCAGCAGTCACGGGGCCGCCTACGAGCAGTACTTC.

The rearrangement joins TRBV7-6 to TRBJ2-3; possibly TRBD2 for D (5 bases). Trimming stripped 5 bases from V and 6 bases from J, with 21 bases between. The CDR3 covers 16 residues. Germline V gene data show CDR1 as SGHVS and CDR2 as FNYEAQ. CDR3 in amino acids: CASSPAGILPEDTQYF. The CDR3 DNA is TGTGCCAGCAGCCCCGCCGGGATTTTGCCGGAGGATACGCAGTATTTT.

This clonotype was counted at least ten times. This rearrangement joins TRBV7-2 to TRBJ1-5; 8 bases fit TRBD1. Germline V gene sequence: CDR1 SGHTA, CDR2 FQGNSA. V was clipped by 5 bases and J by 4 bases; unmatched bases: 4. This CDR3 comprises 14 residues. CDR3 protein: CASSADRENQPQHF. For the CDR3, the DNA is TGTGCCAGCAGCGCGGACAGGGAGAATCAGCCCCAGCATTTT.

The gene calls are TRBV6-2 or TRBV6-3 and TRBJ2-3, with D unresolved. CDR3 length: 13 residues. Trimming left V 8 bases short and J 0 bases short, with 9 bases between. CDR1 is MNHEY, CDR2 SVGEGT, per germline. DNA of the CDR3: TGTGCCAGCCGAAAGACTAGCACAGATACGCAGTATTTT. This gives the protein CASRKTSTDTQYF.

This clonotype was found a few times. The rearrangement uses TRBV18 and TRBJ1-1; D gene unclear. Trimming removed 2 bases at V and 0 bases at J, with 10 bases between. Germline CDR1 and CDR2: KGHSH and LQKENI. The CDR3 sequence is 15 residues long. The CDR3 reads CASSPRAEMNTEAFF. DNA for the CDR3: TGTGCCAGCTCACCAAGGGCGGAGATGAACACTGAAGCTTTCTTT.

V usage is TRBV25-1 and J usage is TRBJ1-2; D might be TRBD1 (5 bases). The CDR3 runs to 13 residues. V was clipped by 5 bases and J by 5 bases, with 12 bases between them. CDR1 MGHDK and CDR2 SYGVNS come from the germline V gene. In DNA, the CDR3 is TGTGCCAGCAGTTTAACCCAGGGTTATGGCTACACCTTC. Translating it yields CASSLTQGYGYTF.

The V gene is TRBV7-2, the J gene TRBJ2-1; 10 bases fit TRBD1. With V trimmed by 5 bases and J by 12 bases, 10 bases remained unmatched. The germline gives CDR1 SGHTA, CDR2 FQGNSA. The CDR3 has 14 residues. Here the CDR3 DNA reads TGTGCCAGCAGCCTTCGACAGGGGGCGTCAATGCAGTTCTTC. Its translation is CASSLRQGASMQFF.